These T cell receptor beta chains were read from a single sample in a study of beta chain features in type 1 diabetes. The assay was immunoSEQ multiplex PCR, and TCRdb's table has in-frame clones only and misses some. Here the sample spans fewer than 500,000 clones, around 13% being singletons. The sequenced sample was naive CD4+ T cells from blood. All receptors derive from a man aged 25 to 45 in good health. CDR3s include the opening cysteine and the closing phenylalanine or tryptophan. D genes are given only for firm matches. For some rows the clone size is stated as once, few or many, or as a class when expanded; others skip it.

TRBV7-2	14	NA	TRBD1	TRBJ2-2	CASSVGQSTGELFF	TGTGCCAGCAGCGTGGGACAGAGCACCGGGGAGCTGTTTTTT
TRBV13	13	few	NA	TRBJ2-5	CASSLGPRETQYF	TGTGCCAGCAGCTTAGGCCCCCGGGAGACCCAGTACTTC
TRBV28	14	NA	TRBD1	TRBJ1-6	CASSFGDRVSPLHF	TGTGCCAGCAGTTTTGGAGACAGGGTTTCACCCCTCCACTTT
TRBV5-1	14	NA	NA	TRBJ2-1	CASSLTIGYNEQFF	TGCGCCAGCAGCCTAACGATCGGCTACAATGAGCAGTTCTTC
TRBV18	14	few	NA	TRBJ1-1	CASSPQETNTEAFF	TGTGCCAGCTCACCACAGGAAACGAACACTGAAGCTTTCTTT
TRBV2	14	few	NA	TRBJ2-7	CASLAPTRLYEQYF	TGTGCCTCCCTAGCACCGACCAGACTCTACGAGCAGTACTTC
TRBV5-1	14	NA	NA	TRBJ2-1	CASSSDSSYNEQFF	TGCGCCAGCAGTTCCGACAGCTCCTACAATGAGCAGTTCTTC
TRBV19	14	few	NA	TRBJ2-3	CASSRADFTDTQYF	TGTGCCAGTAGTCGTGCAGACTTCACAGATACGCAGTATTTT
TRBV5-4	12	NA	NA	TRBJ1-1	CASSLEINEAFF	TGTGCCAGCAGCTTGGAGATAAATGAAGCTTTCTTT
TRBV29-1	12	NA	NA	TRBJ2-1	CSAAGRFSEQFF	TGCAGCGCCGCCGGGCGGTTTAGTGAGCAGTTCTTC
TRBV6-5	13	once	NA	TRBJ2-5	CASSYSRLETQYF	TGTGCCAGCAGTTACTCGAGGTTGGAGACCCAGTACTTC
TRBV30	11	few	NA	TRBJ2-1	CAWSGYNEQFF	TGTGCCTGGAGCGGATACAATGAGCAGTTCTTC
TRBV28	13	NA	NA	TRBJ1-1	CASSFASRAEAFF	TGTGCCAGCAGTTTCGCTTCACGGGCTGAAGCTTTCTTT
TRBV15	13	few	NA	TRBJ2-3	CASKGGWGDTQYF	TGTGCCTCTAAAGGGGGATGGGGAGATACGCAGTATTTT
TRBV4-2	14	NA	TRBD1	TRBJ2-3	CASSQPTGADTQYF	TGTGCCAGCAGCCAACCCACAGGGGCCGATACGCAGTATTTT
TRBV2	18	few	TRBD2	TRBJ2-5	CASSERILAGVSRETQYF	TGTGCCAGCAGTGAACGCATTCTAGCGGGGGTCAGTCGAGAGACCCAGTACTTC
TRBV6-5	15	few	NA	TRBJ2-2	CASSWSGSSTGELFF	TGTGCCAGCAGTTGGTCCGGCAGCTCCACCGGGGAGCTGTTTTTT
TRBV30	14	few	NA	TRBJ2-3	CAWSVDVFTDTQYF	TGTGCCTGGAGTGTTGACGTTTTCACAGATACGCAGTATTTT
TRBV18	17	few	NA	TRBJ2-1	CASSFGPPSASYNEQFF	TGTGCCAGCTCGTTTGGGCCGCCTAGCGCTTCCTACAATGAGCAGTTCTTC
TRBV5-4	15	few	NA	TRBJ2-3	CASSLVSRSTDTQYF	TGTGCCAGCAGCTTGGTTTCTAGAAGCACAGATACGCAGTATTTT
TRBV15	16	NA	TRBD2	TRBJ2-3	CATSRQASGRAYTQYF	TGTGCCACCAGCAGACAAGCTAGCGGGAGGGCTTATACGCAGTATTTT
TRBV19	11	NA	NA	TRBJ2-1	CASSTIDEQFF	TGTGCCAGTAGTACCATTGATGAGCAGTTCTTC
TRBV2	15	NA	NA	TRBJ1-5	CASRANRDSNQPQHF	TGTGCCAGCAGGGCTAACCGGGATAGCAATCAGCCCCAGCATTTT